The T cell receptor beta chain under discussion was sequenced for a study of blood T cell repertoires in COVID-19. Overall study context: Samples taken during acute and convalescent COVID-19 were collected in the United States, Italy and Spain. T cells, B-cell-depleted T cells, or PBMCs provided the cDNA or gDNA that served as material.

Germline CDR1 and CDR2: SGHVS and FNYEAQ. CDR3 size: 15 residues. V gave up 2 bases and J gave up 5 bases; unmatched junction bases: 4. Original processing methods: Nucleated cell number was recorded as an estimate derived from reference gene primer amplification. The method was immunoSEQ multiplex PCR; TCRdb's version includes in-frame clones alone and lacks a portion of them. V and J calls and clone size are those listed in that table; D and trimming were worked out from the DNA. The table shows 20,000 to 30,000 clones, with 88% occurring only once. The chain links TRBV7-6 to TRBJ2-5; 11 nucleotides agree with TRBD2. The receptor comes from a man between 65 and 79 years old in a cohort sampled during active COVID-19. Sample: peripheral blood. This chain's CDR3 is CASSLTSGSLETQYF. In DNA form, the CDR3 reads TGTGCCAGCAGCTTAACTAGCGGGAGTCTTGAGACCCAGTACTTC.